This T cell receptor beta chain was observed in a study of blood T cell repertoires in COVID-19 (dated by TCRdb to 2018 to 2021). About the study as a whole: Samples covering the acute and convalescent phases of COVID-19 were provided by collaborators in the United States, Italy and Spain. Deeply sampled blood TCRbeta repertoires from subjects exposed to, actively infected with, or recovered from COVID-19 were included in the dataset. Nearly every sample came with metadata listing a de-identified subject ID, COVID-19 status, age in years and sex. The prospective study material was composed of cDNA or gDNA derived from T cells, B-cell-depleted T cells, or PBMCs. Where HLA class I and class II types were available, the types were taken from metadata supplied by the sample provider, not from assay-based typing. A freely available public database, intended as a resource for researchers studying the immune response to SARS-CoV-2, is where the repertoires were released. The samples were drawn from two sources: the first 160 participants of the ongoing ImmuneRACE study, and 1,000 to 1,500 subjects contributed by 6 global collaborators. Overall results and qualifications from the work: The amount of clinical and demographic metadata varied by source and participant and was provided uncurated.

Each collaborating institution followed its own protocols to collect whole blood in K2EDTA tubes. For TCRbeta analysis, collaborators shipped samples in one of three forms: frozen whole blood, isolated PBMCs, or DNA extracted from either of those sample types. TCRbeta CDR3 regions were amplified from genomic DNA by means of the immunoSEQ Assay, a bias-controlled multiplex PCR. In the source study's methods: Within the assay, amplification of reference gene primers was used to estimate how many nucleated cells each sample contained. Sequence reads were collapsed and filtered to measure the absolute abundance of every unique TCRbeta CDR3 rearrangement. For each sample, productive Simpson clonality was calculated by taking the square root of Simpson's diversity index across productive rearrangements. TCRdb mirrors the immuneACCESS table, restricted to in-frame sequences. Some clones are absent from its copies; in checked studies, under half trace to an unresolved V gene, and the reason for the others is unknown. V and J calls plus clone size are reproduced from that table; the DNA served to infer D and trimming. The table for this sample lists tens of thousands of clones; 90% to 95% of them were counted only once. Of the sample, almost 4.5% is held by the ten largest clones.

A note on this clone: Its antigen is still unknown. Base-call qualities are not available, and no considerably larger clone is one nucleotide away.

The sample was peripheral blood. This sequence originates from a human donor with active COVID-19. The donor label of this sample is uncertain.

The DNA sequence is TGTGCCAGTAGTATGGCGGGGGCCACTGAAGCTTTCTTT. This translates into CASSMAGATEAFF. Recombination joined TRBV19 with TRBJ1-1; the D gene is perhaps TRBD1, on 6 matching bases. In the germline V gene (reference sequence), CDR1 corresponds to LNHDA and CDR2 to SQIVND. V and J lose 3 bases and 4 bases, and a span of 9 bases separates them. Including the terminal cysteine and phenylalanine, the CDR3 comprises 13 residues. CDR3 DNA only is kept here, 39 bases in frame from base 1.